Each of the 30 T cell receptor beta chains below was sequenced from the same sample in a study of blood T cell repertoires in COVID-19. Assay: immunoSEQ multiplex PCR; the TCRdb copy retains only in-frame clones and omits some. The data contain 150,000 or so clones, about 89% of them singletons. The sequenced sample was peripheral blood. These receptors originate from an elderly man with acute or convalescent COVID-19.

This chain connects TRBV27 to TRBJ2-7; no reliable D call. The CDR3 extends over 13 amino acids. V lost 6 bases, J lost 4 bases, and 13 bases lay in between. The V gene's germline CDR1 is MNHEY and CDR2 SMNVEV (reference sequence). The CDR3 DNA reads as TGTGCCAGCAGCCTCCTCCCCGGGTACGAGCAGTACTTC. This encodes CASSLLPGYEQYF.

The gene calls are TRBV24-1 and TRBJ2-2, with 7 bases fitting TRBD1. In germline, CDR1 is KGHDR, CDR2 SFDVKD. This CDR3 spans 17 amino acids. V shed 3 bases, J shed 0 bases, and the junction held 6 bases outside the gene matches. In nucleotides, the CDR3 is TGTGCCACCAGTGATCCCCCCGGGACAGCGAACACCGGGGAGCTGTTTTTT. Residues: CATSDPPGTANTGELFF.

The rearrangement links TRBV4-2 to TRBJ1-2; 8 bases fit TRBD1. The ends lost 2 bases at V and 9 bases at J; junction bases unmatched: 11. Germline V gene sequence: CDR1 LGHNA, CDR2 YNFKEQ. The CDR3 loop spans 15 amino acids. CDR3: CASSQPQTGAASYTF. CDR3 nucleotide sequence: TGTGCCAGCAGCCAACCTCAGACAGGGGCAGCGAGCTACACCTTC.

This chain joins TRBV5-1 and TRBJ2-1; 14 bases agree with TRBD2. J was trimmed by 6 bases and V by 0 bases; bases with no gene match: 11. In germline, CDR1 is SGHRS, CDR2 YFSETQ. This CDR3 contains 19 residues. Here the CDR3 DNA reads TGCGCCAGCAGCTTGGACGGGACTAGCGGGAGATCCTACGGCAATGAGCAGTTCTTC. It specifies CASSLDGTSGRSYGNEQFF.

This clone was found a few times. The chain carries TRBV5-1 and TRBJ2-2; TRBD1 matches at 7 bases. Looked up from germline, CDR1 is SGHRS and CDR2 is YFSETQ. The CDR3 consists of 16 residues. V shed 0 bases, J shed 2 bases, and the junction held 4 bases outside the gene matches. CDR3 residues: CASSLAGQRNTGELFF. In DNA, the CDR3 is TGCGCCAGCAGCTTGGCGGGACAGCGTAACACCGGGGAGCTGTTTTTT.

The chain has TRBV27 and TRBJ1-5, with TRBD1 matching 7 bases. CDR1 and CDR2 (germline): MNHEY, SMNVEV (reference sequence). V shed 8 bases and J 5 bases; nucleotides not matched to a gene: 9. This CDR3 contains 14 residues. CDR3 DNA sequence: TGTGCCAGCTCGACAGGGTATACGGATCAGCCCCAGCATTTT. Protein: CASSTGYTDQPQHF.

V gene TRBV28 combines with J gene TRBJ2-1, with 12 bases that match TRBD2. The CDR3 has 15 amino acids. V was clipped by 6 bases and J by 8 bases; unmatched bases: 8. Germline CDR1 is MDHEN and CDR2 is SYDVKM. CDR3 nucleotide sequence: TGTGCCAGCAGCAAGCCTAGCGGGAGGGCCGATGAGCAGTTCTTC. Its protein product is CASSKPSGRADEQFF.

The rearrangement uses TRBV21-1 and TRBJ2-1; the table assigns TRBD2, which was not confirmed against the DNA. TRBV21-1 is a recognized pseudogene. CDR3 length equals 18 residues. CDR3 DNA: TGTGCCAGCAGCAAAGATTCTAGCGGGGGCTTGGACGACAATGAGCAGTTCTTC. This gives the protein CASSKDSSGGLDDNEQFF.

The chain employs TRBV19 and TRBJ1-3, with D perhaps TRBD1 (6 bases). Germline V gene sequence: CDR1 LNHDA, CDR2 SQIVND (reference sequence). This CDR3 contains 15 residues. V shed 2 bases and J shed 2 bases, with 10 bases lying between them. This CDR3 reads CASSISGEPGNTIYF. For the CDR3, the DNA is TGTGCCAGTAGTATATCAGGGGAACCTGGAAACACCATATATTTT. Full variable domain (remainder filled in from reference TRBV19 and TRBJ1-3): DGGITQSPKYLFRKEGQNVTLSCEQNLNHDAMYWYRQDPGQGLRLIYYSQIVNDFQKGDIAEGYSVSREKKESFPLTVTSAQKNPTAFYLCASSISGEPGNTIYFGEGSWLTVV.

This rearrangement joins TRBV5-4 to TRBJ2-7; 7 bases map to TRBD1. The CDR3 consists of 14 residues. Trimming took 4 bases from V and 7 from J; bases not matched to a gene: 11. The germline V gene encodes CDR1 SGHNT and CDR2 YYREEE (reference sequence). This chain's CDR3 is CASSPTGRWGEQYF. In DNA, the CDR3 is TGTGCCAGCAGCCCGACAGGGCGGTGGGGGGAGCAGTACTTC.

This chain connects TRBV28 to TRBJ1-5, with unresolved D. The CDR3 has 17 residues. V was trimmed by 2 bases and J by 6 bases, leaving 20 bases between them. The germline V gene encodes CDR1 MDHEN and CDR2 SYDVKM. This chain's CDR3 is CASSLPLDSQFSQPQHF. CDR3 in DNA: TGTGCCAGCAGTTTACCTTTAGACTCCCAATTCAGTCAGCCCCAGCATTTT.

The chain has TRBV19 and TRBJ2-1, with a weak D call TRBD2 (6 bases). V was trimmed by 3 bases and J by 7 bases, leaving 22 bases between them. The CDR3 extends over 17 amino acids. CDR1 LNHDA and CDR2 SQIVND come from the germline V gene (reference sequence). CDR3 protein: CASSIEGTLEGGNEQFF. CDR3 bases: TGTGCCAGTAGTATCGAAGGCACCTTGGAGGGCGGGAATGAGCAGTTCTTC.

The chain combines TRBV12-3 or TRBV12-4 with TRBJ1-1; unclear D gene. Trimming pared 3 bases from V and 3 bases from J, leaving 8 bases between. The CDR3 loop spans 13 amino acids. CDR3 amino acids: CASSLWEHTEAFF. CDR3 DNA: TGTGCCAGCAGTTTGTGGGAGCACACTGAAGCTTTCTTT.

CDR3 sequence (DNA): TGTGCCAGCAGCTTAGGCGGTAACCGACCTAACTATGGCTACACCTTC. Residues: CASSLGGNRPNYGYTF. The genes are TRBV7-8 and TRBJ1-2; D ambiguous. V shed 1 base and J shed 0 bases, with 12 bases lying between them. The CDR3 contains 16 residues. Germline V gene lookup returns CDR1 SGHVS and CDR2 FQNEAQ. The variable domain in full, completed from reference TRBV7-8 and TRBJ1-2, reads GAGVSQSPRYKVAKRGQDVALRCDPISGHVSLFWYQQALGQGPEFLTYFQNEAQLDKSGLPSDRFFAERPEGSVSTLKIQRTQQEDSAVYLCASSLGGNRPNYGYTFGSGTRLTVV.

J is TRBJ2-3 and V is TRBV7-8, with 7 bases lining up with TRBD2. This CDR3 is built from 16 residues. The J segment lost 0 bases and the V segment lost 5 bases, leaving 8 bases of the junction unmatched. Germline loops: CDR1 SGHVS, CDR2 FQNEAQ. The CDR3 is CASSVPSGSSTDTQYF. CDR3 coding DNA: TGTGCCAGCAGCGTACCTAGCGGATCTAGCACAGATACGCAGTATTTT.

Concerning this clone: One junction end disagrees with the germline gene, perhaps due to a read error. The V gene is TRBV2, the J gene TRBJ2-5, with 7 bases fitting TRBD1. The CDR3 extends over 16 amino acids. The germline V gene encodes CDR1 SNHLY and CDR2 FYNNEI. The CDR3 sequence is CASREGQVGVQETQYF. The DNA for the CDR3 is TGTGCCAGCAGGGAAGGACAGGTCGGGGTCCAAGAGACCCAGTACTTC.

This rearrangement joins TRBV12-3 or TRBV12-4 to TRBJ2-7; D ambiguous. The V gene lost 3 bases and the J gene lost 6 bases, with 6 bases spanning the gap. The CDR3 is 11 residues long. The CDR3 DNA sequence: TGTGCCAGCAGTTTTGGCTCCGAGCAGTACTTC. Translated: CASSFGSEQYF.

This sequence joins TRBV18 and TRBJ1-1; D perhaps matches TRBD1 (5 bases). CDR1 and CDR2 (germline): KGHSH, LQKENI. This CDR3 region has 12 residues. Trimming removed 0 bases from V and 8 bases from J, with 7 bases in between. The chain's CDR3 is CASSPPGQEAFF. DNA of the CDR3: TGTGCCAGCTCACCACCGGGGCAGGAAGCTTTCTTT.

This chain connects TRBV7-2 to TRBJ2-1, with a possible D match to TRBD2 (5 bases). The germline V gene encodes CDR1 SGHTA and CDR2 FQGNSA. Trimming took off 7 bases at V and 0 bases at J, with 16 bases between the two ends. This CDR3 is 16 amino acids long. This CDR3 reads CASNTRASSSYNEQFF. CDR3 DNA: TGTGCCAGCAACACTAGGGCCTCCTCCTCCTACAATGAGCAGTTCTTC.

This clone occurred once. V gene TRBV7-9 combines with J gene TRBJ1-4; 8 bases are shared with TRBD1. The V gene end was trimmed by 2 bases and the J gene end by 8 bases; junction bases not matched to a gene: 7. Germline CDR1 reads SEHNR; CDR2 reads FQNEAQ (reference sequence). The CDR3 length is 15 residues. The CDR3 bases are TGTGCCAGCAGCTTACCGCAGGGGGCGGGAGAAAAACTGTTTTTT. Translated, it gives CASSLPQGAGEKLFF. Full variable domain (remainder filled in from reference TRBV7-9 and TRBJ1-4): DTGVSQNPRHKITKRGQNVTFRCDPISEHNRLYWYRQTLGQGPEFLTYFQNEAQLEKSRLLSDRFSAERPKGSFSTLEIQRTEQGDSAMYLCASSLPQGAGEKLFFGSGTQLSVL.

The chain recombines TRBV27 with TRBJ2-2; 8 nucleotides line up with TRBD1. V gave up 8 bases and J gave up 5 bases; unmatched junction bases: 10. There are 15 residues in the CDR3. CDR1 is MNHEY and CDR2 is SMNVEV in the germline V gene (reference sequence). The CDR3 sequence: CASGNGQGTTGELFF. DNA for the CDR3: TGTGCCAGCGGAAATGGACAGGGTACTACCGGGGAGCTGTTTTTT.

V gene TRBV3-1 (or the pseudogene TRBV3-2) combines with J gene TRBJ1-1; D is ambiguous. Trimming took off 4 bases at V and 4 bases at J, with 10 bases between the two ends. Germline V gene lookup returns CDR1 LGHDT and CDR2 YNNKEL (reference sequence). CDR3 length: 13 residues. The CDR3 nucleotides are TGTGCCAGCAGCCCCGCCTCGGGCACTGAAGCTTTCTTT. Its protein product is CASSPASGTEAFF.

The chain recombines TRBV29-1 with TRBJ2-3; perhaps TRBD2 as D (6 bases). The germline V and J ends were trimmed by 7 bases and 4 bases, with 12 bases remaining between them. CDR1 and CDR2 from the germline V gene are SQVTM and ANQGSEA. This CDR3 is 12 amino acids long. The CDR3 sequence: CSGRGGADTQYF. In DNA, the CDR3 is TGCAGCGGGAGGGGTGGAGCAGATACGCAGTATTTT.

The rearrangement uses TRBV18 and TRBJ1-1, with 7 bases identical to TRBD1. The V gene's germline CDR1 is KGHSH and CDR2 LQKENI. The CDR3 totals 12 residues. V gave up 3 bases and J gave up 6 bases; unmatched junction bases: 1. The CDR3 protein is CASSPQGAEAFF. The CDR3 nucleotides read TGTGCCAGCTCACCGCAGGGGGCTGAAGCTTTCTTT.

V gene TRBV5-8 combines with J gene TRBJ2-3; the match to TRBD2 covers 7 bases. Germline trimming cut 3 bases from V and 7 bases from J; bases unmatched to any gene: 17. There are 17 residues in the CDR3. Germline CDR1 reads SGHTS; CDR2 reads YDEGEE. This CDR3 is CASSSPLAGAPVYTQYF. As DNA, the CDR3 is TGTGCCAGCAGCTCTCCCCTGGCGGGAGCGCCGGTATATACGCAGTATTTT.

V usage is TRBV4-1 and J usage is TRBJ1-4, with a tentative D call TRBD1 (5 bases). The CDR3 extends over 19 amino acids. V lost 4 bases, J lost 3 bases, and 24 bases lay in between. Per germline, CDR1 MGHRA and CDR2 YSYEKL. CDR3 bases: TGCGCCAGCAGCCCCCGGGAGGCAGGGAGGGTAATGGCTAATGAAAAACTGTTTTTT. Its translation is CASSPREAGRVMANEKLFF.

The CDR3 region has the DNA TGTGCCAGTAGTATACGGACTAGCGGGGGGGGGACGCAGTATTTT. It encodes CASSIRTSGGGTQYF. The chain couples TRBV19 to TRBJ2-3; 15 bases are a match to TRBD2. CDR3 length equals 15 residues. The germline V gene has CDR1 LNHDA and CDR2 SQIVND (reference sequence). After removal of 2 bases from V and 9 bases from J, the junction contained 3 bases not matched to a gene.

This clone was seen just once. The genes are TRBV5-1 and TRBJ2-1; 7 positions agree with TRBD2. The CDR3 totals 15 residues. With 4 bases clipped from V and 0 bases from J, the junction kept 4 bases outside the gene matches. The V gene's germline CDR1 is SGHRS and CDR2 YFSETQ. In nucleotides, the CDR3 is TGCGCCAGCAGCGGGAGGGGAGACTCCTACAATGAGCAGTTCTTC. It specifies CASSGRGDSYNEQFF.

This clone was counted a single time. The V call is TRBV21-1, the J call TRBJ1-4. TRBV21-1 is tagged as a pseudogene. This CDR3 contains 17 residues. CDR3 nucleotides: TGTGCCAGCAGCGCGGGGCAACACCTTTGTTTTGCTGAAAAACTGTTTTTT. As protein: CASSAGQHLCFAEKLFF.

The chain links TRBV7-2 to TRBJ2-3; 13 bases are a match to TRBD2. V was pared by 5 bases and J by 9 bases, with 11 bases of the junction left unmatched. The CDR3 consists of 16 residues. From germline, CDR1 is SGHTA and CDR2 FQGNSA. CDR3 sequence: CASSTRLAGGLITQYF. For the CDR3, the DNA is TGTGCCAGCAGCACACGACTAGCGGGAGGTCTTATCACGCAGTATTTT.